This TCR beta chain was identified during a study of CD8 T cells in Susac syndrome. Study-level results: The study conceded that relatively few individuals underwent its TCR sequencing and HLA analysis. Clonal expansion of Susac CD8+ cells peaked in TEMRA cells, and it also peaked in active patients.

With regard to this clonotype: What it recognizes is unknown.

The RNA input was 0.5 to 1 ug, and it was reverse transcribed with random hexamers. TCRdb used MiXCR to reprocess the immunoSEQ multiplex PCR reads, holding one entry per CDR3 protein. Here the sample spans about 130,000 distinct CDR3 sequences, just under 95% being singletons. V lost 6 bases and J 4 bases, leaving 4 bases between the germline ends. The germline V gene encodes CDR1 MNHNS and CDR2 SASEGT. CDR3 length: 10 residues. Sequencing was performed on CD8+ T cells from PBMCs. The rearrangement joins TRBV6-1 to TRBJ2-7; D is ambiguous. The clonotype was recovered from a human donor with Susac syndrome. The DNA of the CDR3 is TGTGCCAGCAGACGGTACGAGCAGTACTTC. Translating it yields CASRRYEQYF.